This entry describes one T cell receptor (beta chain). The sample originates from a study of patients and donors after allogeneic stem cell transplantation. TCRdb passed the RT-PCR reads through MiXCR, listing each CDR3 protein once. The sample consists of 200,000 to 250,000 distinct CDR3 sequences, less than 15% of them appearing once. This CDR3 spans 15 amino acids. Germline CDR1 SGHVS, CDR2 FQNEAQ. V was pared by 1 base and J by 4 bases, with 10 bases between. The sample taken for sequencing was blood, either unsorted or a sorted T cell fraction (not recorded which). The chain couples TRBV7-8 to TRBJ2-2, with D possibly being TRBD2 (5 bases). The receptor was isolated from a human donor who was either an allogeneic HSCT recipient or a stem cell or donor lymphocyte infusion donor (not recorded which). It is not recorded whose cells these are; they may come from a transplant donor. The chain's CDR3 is CASSLERVSTGELFF. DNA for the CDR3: TGTGCCAGCAGCTTAGAGAGGGTGAGCACCGGGGAGCTGTTTTTT.